These T cell receptor beta chains were read from a single sample in a study of blood T cell repertoires in COVID-19. The method was immunoSEQ multiplex PCR; TCRdb's version includes in-frame clones alone and lacks a portion of them. The sample yields 200,000 to 300,000 clones, roughly 84% seen once. The sample was peripheral blood. Receptor source: a man aged 35 to 55 who had recovered from COVID-19. Both conserved end residues are part of each CDR3. The D gene is left open where the match is weak. Size is omitted from some rows. Given values are once, few, many or a class for expanded clones.

d_call	clone_size	v_call	cdr3_length	j_call	cdr3_nt	cdr3_aa
.	.	TRBV2	15	TRBJ1-3	TGTGCCAGCAGTGCGAGGACACTCTCTGGAAACACCATATATTTT	CASSARTLSGNTIYF
TRBD1	.	TRBV6-6	16	TRBJ1-2	TGTGCCAGCAGCCTAGGACAGGCTTCTTTTAACTATGGCTACACCTTC	CASSLGQASFNYGYTF
TRBD1	.	TRBV27	14	TRBJ1-1	TGTGCCACTGGACCCGAAAAGGACAGGGGGCGAGCTTTCTTT	CATGPEKDRGRAFF
TRBD2	.	TRBV27	14	TRBJ2-7	TGTGCCAGCAGTTCCCCCGGGACTAGCGACCAGCAGTACTTC	CASSSPGTSDQQYF
TRBD2	few	TRBV4-3	16	TRBJ2-7	TGCGCCAGCAGCCAAGGAGTGGGCGGGAGATTGTACGAGCAGTACTTC	CASSQGVGGRLYEQYF
TRBD1	.	TRBV9	13	TRBJ1-2	TGTGCCAGCAGCGTAGGACAGGGGTATGGCTACACCTTC	CASSVGQGYGYTF
.	.	TRBV27	14	TRBJ1-5	TGTGCCAGCAGTCGTCAGGGGCTGGGGCAGCCCCAGCATTTT	CASSRQGLGQPQHF
.	.	TRBV19	15	TRBJ1-1	TGTGCCAGTAGTATAGTGGGGGGTGGCCGAACTGAAGCTTTCTTT	CASSIVGGGRTEAFF
TRBD2	.	TRBV30	15	TRBJ2-3	TGTGCCTGGAGATTAGCGGGGGCCGGCACAGATACGCAGTATTTT	CAWRLAGAGTDTQYF
TRBD1	.	TRBV5-1	13	TRBJ2-7	TGCGCCAGCAGCACTGGACAGGGGGGAAAGCAGTACTTC	CASSTGQGGKQYF
TRBD2	.	TRBV27	12	TRBJ2-1	TGTGCCAGCAGACTAGCGTCGAATGAGCAGTTCTTC	CASRLASNEQFF
.	once	TRBV19	15	TRBJ2-7	TGTGCCAGTAGTAACGCGGGGTCGGGGGTTTACGAGCAGTACTTC	CASSNAGSGVYEQYF
.	many	TRBV9	16	TRBJ2-2	TGTGCCAGCAGCGTAGCTGAACGGGTCCCCACCGGGGAGCTGTTTTTT	CASSVAERVPTGELFF
.	few	TRBV29-1	12	TRBJ1-2	TGCAGCGCCCTAGGGGCAGCCTATGGCTACACCTTC	CSALGAAYGYTF